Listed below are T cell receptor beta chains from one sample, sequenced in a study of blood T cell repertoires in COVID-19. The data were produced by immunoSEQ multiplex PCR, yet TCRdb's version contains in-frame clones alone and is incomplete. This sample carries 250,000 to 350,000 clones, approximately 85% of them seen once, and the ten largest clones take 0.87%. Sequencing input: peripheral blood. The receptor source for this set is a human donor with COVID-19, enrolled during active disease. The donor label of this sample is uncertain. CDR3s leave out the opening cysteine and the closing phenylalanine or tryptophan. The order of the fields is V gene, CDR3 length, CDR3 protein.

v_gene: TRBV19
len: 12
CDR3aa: ASSIGAATDTQY

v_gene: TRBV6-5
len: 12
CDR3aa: ASSYSRWNQPQH

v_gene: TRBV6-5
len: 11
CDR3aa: ASMAGLNQPQH

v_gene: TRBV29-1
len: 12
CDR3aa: SVDRRVRTDTQY

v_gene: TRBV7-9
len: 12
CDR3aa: ASSDTRGQETQY

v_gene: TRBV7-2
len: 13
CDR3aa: ASSLAAVPNSPLH

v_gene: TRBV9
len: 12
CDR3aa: ASSASQGWQPQH

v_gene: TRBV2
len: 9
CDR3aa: ASTAAYEQY

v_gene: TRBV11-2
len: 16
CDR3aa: ASSLATSGRAAFYEQY

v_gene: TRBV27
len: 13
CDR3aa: ASSGGTGVLHGYT

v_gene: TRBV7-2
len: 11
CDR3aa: ASSASGGSPLH

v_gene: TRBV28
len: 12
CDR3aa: ASSLLGVRETQY

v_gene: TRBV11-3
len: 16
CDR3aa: ASSEWVISGQGIDTQY

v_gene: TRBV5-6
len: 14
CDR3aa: ASSPGTGGDGNTIY

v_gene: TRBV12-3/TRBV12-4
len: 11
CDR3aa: ASSLGANYEQY

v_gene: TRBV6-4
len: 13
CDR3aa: ASREQGNSNQPQH

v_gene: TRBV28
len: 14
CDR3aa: ASSGDTRDRGLGYT

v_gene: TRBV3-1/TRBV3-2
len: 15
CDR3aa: ASSQDVASGRHNEQF

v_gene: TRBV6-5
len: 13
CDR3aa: ASSSPGGRDNEQF

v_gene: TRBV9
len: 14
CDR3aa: ASSPGVAANTGELF

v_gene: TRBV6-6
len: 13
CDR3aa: ASSYSGTSGSEQY

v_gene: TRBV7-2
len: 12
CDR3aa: ASSYSGQGIRAF

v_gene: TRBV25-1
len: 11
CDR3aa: ASSLDYNSPLH

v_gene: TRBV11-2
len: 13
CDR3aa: ASSRTGVDTGELF

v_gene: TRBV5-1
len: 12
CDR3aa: ASSLGPGSYEQY

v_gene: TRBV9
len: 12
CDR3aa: ASSAGSMNTEAF

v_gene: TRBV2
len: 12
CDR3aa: ASRRDSIEETQY

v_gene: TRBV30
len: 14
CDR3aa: AWRLLAGGLNTEAF

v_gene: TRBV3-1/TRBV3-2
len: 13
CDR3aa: ASSQDFTGGDEQY

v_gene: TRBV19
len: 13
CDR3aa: ASSYSTRGDHEQY

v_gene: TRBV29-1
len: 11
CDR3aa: SVVVQGAGEQY

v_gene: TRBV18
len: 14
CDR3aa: ASSFGQVLSTDTQY

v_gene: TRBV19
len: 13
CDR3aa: ASSIGYGGYNEQF

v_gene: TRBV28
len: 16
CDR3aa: ASSRTGGRGGGSYEQY

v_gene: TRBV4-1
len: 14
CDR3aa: ASSRSGPDLNYGYT

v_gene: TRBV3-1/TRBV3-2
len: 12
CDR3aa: ASSPRQGAGGYT

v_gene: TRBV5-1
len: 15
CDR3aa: ASSSTVQGLGSTEAF

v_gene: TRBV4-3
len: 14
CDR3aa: ASSQGTASGNYEQY

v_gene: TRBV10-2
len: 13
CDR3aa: ASDVRTGSDTEAF

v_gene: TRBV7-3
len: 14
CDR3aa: ASSLDGSLTYNEQF

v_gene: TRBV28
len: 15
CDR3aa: ASSWGLAGGPSGELF

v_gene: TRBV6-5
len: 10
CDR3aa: AIKGVNSPLH

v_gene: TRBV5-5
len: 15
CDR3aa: ASSPDPRGNSGNTIY

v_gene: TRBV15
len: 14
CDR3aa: ATSSGTSGYQETQY

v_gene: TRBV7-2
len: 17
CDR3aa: ASSLQPRGRVTSYNEQF